One sample yielded the 31 T cell receptor beta chains listed below, sequenced in a study of CD8 T cells in Susac syndrome. RNA amounts of about 0.5 to 1 ug underwent reverse transcription with random hexamers. TCRdb called the immunoSEQ multiplex PCR reads again in MiXCR, with one record for every CDR3 protein. This sample has around 160,000 distinct CDR3 sequences, with approximately 93% found just once. Sequencing input: CD4+ T cells from PBMCs. The receptors shown here come from a human donor with multiple sclerosis.

This chain's CDR3 is CSVTWGTSGASYEQYF. The CDR3 DNA follows: TGCAGCGTGACCTGGGGGACTAGCGGGGCCTCCTACGAGCAGTACTTC. The chain has TRBV29-1 and TRBJ2-7, with 13 bases identical to TRBD2. The length of the CDR3 is 16 residues. The germline CDR1 and CDR2 sequences are SQVTM and ANQGSEA. J gave up 0 bases and V 6 bases, and 8 bases lay outside the gene matches.

The chain links TRBV20-1 to TRBJ1-2; D is unresolved. Germline V CDR1 and CDR2: DFQATT, SNEGSKA (reference sequence). CDR3 length: 11 amino acids. The germline V and J ends were trimmed by 6 bases and 5 bases, with 10 bases remaining between them. DNA of the CDR3: TGCAGTGCGGCGGCCCTATATGGCTACACCTTC. Its protein product is CSAAALYGYTF.

The V and J genes are TRBV2 and TRBJ2-7, with D perhaps matching TRBD2 (6 bases). This CDR3 is 12 amino acids long. Trimming shortened V by 8 bases and J by 6 bases, and 14 bases separated the two germline ends. In germline, CDR1 is SNHLY, CDR2 FYNNEI. CDR3 loop: CASSGVWSEQYF. The CDR3 DNA is TGTGCCAGCTCGGGAGTGTGGAGCGAGCAGTACTTC.

J is TRBJ1-1 and V is TRBV20-1, with a possible D match to TRBD1 (5 bases). Germline CDR1 DFQATT, CDR2 SNEGSKA (reference sequence). V was shortened by 5 bases and J by 11 bases, with 18 bases between the two germline ends. The CDR3 consists of 12 residues. CDR3 sequence reads: CSADPGRHQAFF. The CDR3 DNA reads as TGCAGTGCTGATCCGGGACGCCATCAGGCTTTCTTT.

V usage is TRBV2 and J usage is TRBJ1-2, with D uncertain. This CDR3 contains 13 residues. The germline V gene encodes CDR1 SNHLY and CDR2 FYNNEI. Trimming left V 7 bases short and J 3 bases short, with 12 bases between. The CDR3 spells CASNPGPDYGYTF. For the CDR3, the DNA is TGTGCCAGCAATCCAGGACCAGACTATGGCTACACCTTC.

The J gene is TRBJ1-5, the V gene TRBV19, with D perhaps matching TRBD1 (6 bases). V lost 7 bases to trimming and J lost 0 bases, with 10 bases between them. The CDR3 extends over 14 amino acids. Germline V gives CDR1 LNHDA, CDR2 SQIVND (reference sequence). The CDR3 DNA sequence: TGTGCCAGTACGAGGACAGTTAGCAATCAGCCCCAGCATTTT. It is translated as CASTRTVSNQPQHF. The full variable domain, its missing parts supplied by reference TRBV19 and TRBJ1-5, is DGGITQSPKYLFRKEGQNVTLSCEQNLNHDAMYWYRQDPGQGLRLIYYSQIVNDFQKGDIAEGYSVSREKKESFPLTVTSAQKNPTAFYLCASTRTVSNQPQHFGDGTRLSIL.

V is TRBV30 and J is TRBJ2-1, with D perhaps TRBD1 (5 bases). This CDR3 is 13 amino acids long. Germline lookup yields CDR1 GTSNPN and CDR2 SVGIG (reference sequence). Trimming cost V 1 base and J 3 bases, with 7 bases left between them. The CDR3 sequence is CAWSGGYYNEQFF. CDR3 nucleotides: TGTGCCTGGAGTGGGGGCTACTACAATGAGCAGTTCTTC.

The CDR3 sequence is CASSIGRVGTEAFF. CDR3 DNA: TGTGCCAGTAGTATAGGCAGGGTAGGTACTGAAGCTTTCTTT. The chain joins TRBV19 to TRBJ1-1, with D perhaps matching TRBD1 (5 bases). CDR1 and CDR2 from the germline V gene are LNHDA and SQIVND (reference sequence). The CDR3 spans 14 residues. Trimming shortened V by 1 base and J by 5 bases, and 11 bases separated the two germline ends.

This rearrangement joins TRBV6-2 or TRBV6-3 to TRBJ2-5; a weak D match, TRBD1 (5 bases). Germline V gives CDR1 MNHEY, CDR2 SVGEGT. The V and J ends lost 1 base and 2 bases respectively, with 11 bases between them. This CDR3 spans 15 amino acids. CDR3 DNA: TGTGCCAGCAGTTACTTCGACAGAGTACAAGAGACCCAGTACTTC. As protein: CASSYFDRVQETQYF.

The rearrangement uses TRBV10-3 and TRBJ2-5, with 11 nucleotides matching TRBD2. The CDR3 runs 14 residues. Germline-derived CDR1 and CDR2 are ENHRY and SYGVKD. Trimming took 8 bases from V and 2 from J; bases not matched to a gene: 4. CDR3 sequence: CAIATSGDQETQYF. In DNA form, the CDR3 reads TGTGCCATCGCGACTAGCGGGGATCAAGAGACCCAGTACTTC.

This clonotype has just a few counts. V is TRBV6-5 and J is TRBJ2-3; no clear D. V gave up 2 bases and J gave up 0 bases, with 9 bases separating them. Germline-derived CDR1 and CDR2 are MNHEY and SVGAGI. The length of the CDR3 is 15 residues. The CDR3 region is CASSYLGTSTDTQYF. The DNA for the CDR3 is TGTGCCAGCAGTTACCTCGGAACTAGCACAGATACGCAGTATTTT.

This chain uses TRBV28 with TRBJ2-2; 8 bases are a match to TRBD2. The CDR3 loop spans 15 amino acids. CDR1 and CDR2 from the germline V gene are MDHEN and SYDVKM. V dropped 10 bases and J dropped 8; count of bases not matched to a gene: 15. The chain's CDR3 is CATRTGGVGTGELFF. The CDR3 DNA reads as TGTGCCACCCGCACGGGAGGGGTCGGTACGGGGGAGCTGTTTTTT.

DNA for the CDR3: TGTGCCAGCAGCCCCTGGATAGATGATGAGCAGTTCTTC. It yields the protein CASSPWIDDEQFF. This chain uses TRBV5-4 with TRBJ2-1; D unclear. Germline V gene lookup returns CDR1 SGHNT and CDR2 YYREEE (reference sequence). The CDR3 spans 13 residues. The V end lost 4 bases, the J end lost 8 bases, and 13 bases lay between the germline ends.

The gene calls are TRBV10-1 and TRBJ2-1; TRBD2 matches at 10 bases. The CDR3 is 15 residues long. J lost 7 bases, V lost 6 bases, and 9 bases had no gene match. The germline CDR1 and CDR2 sequences are WNHNN and SYGVQD (reference sequence). CDR3 sequence: CASRRAGGSENEQFF. The CDR3 DNA sequence: TGCGCCAGCAGACGAGCGGGAGGGTCTGAGAATGAGCAGTTCTTC.

V is TRBV30 and J is TRBJ2-7; D might be TRBD1 (6 bases). Looked up from germline, CDR1 is GTSNPN and CDR2 is SVGIG (reference sequence). The CDR3 sequence is 13 residues long. V shed 1 base and J shed 7 bases, with 14 bases lying between them. The CDR3 coding sequence is TGTGCCTGGAGTGCCTCCCCTCAGGGGGAGCAGTACTTC. The encoded protein is CAWSASPQGEQYF.

The V and J genes are TRBV30 and TRBJ1-1; TRBD1 agrees at 8 bases. The CDR3 runs to 13 residues. V lost 4 bases and J lost 3; bases outside the gene matches: 4. Looked up from germline, CDR1 is GTSNPN and CDR2 is SVGIG (reference sequence). The chain's CDR3 is CAWTRGLDTEAFF. The CDR3 nucleotides are TGTGCCTGGACCAGGGGGCTGGACACTGAAGCTTTCTTT.

This chain links TRBV28 with TRBJ1-1; D is undetermined. Germline loops: CDR1 MDHEN, CDR2 SYDVKM. This CDR3 is 14 amino acids long. The V and J ends lost 0 bases and 6 bases respectively, with 11 bases between them. This chain's CDR3 is CASSLWVRTSEAFF. The CDR3 nucleotides are TGTGCCAGCAGTTTATGGGTTAGAACCTCTGAAGCTTTCTTT.

The J gene is TRBJ1-1, the V gene TRBV12-3 or TRBV12-4, with TRBD1 matching 7 bases. Trimming cost V 1 base and J 1 base; bases outside gene matches: 9. The CDR3 length is 17 residues. CDR3: CASSLVTGRRRNTEAFF. In DNA, the CDR3 is TGTGCCAGCAGTTTAGTGACAGGGAGACGGAGGAACACTGAAGCTTTCTTT.

The chain is built from TRBV30 and TRBJ1-5; no clear D gene. This CDR3 contains 15 residues. The germline gives CDR1 GTSNPN, CDR2 SVGIG (reference sequence). Between the trimmed V and J ends, which lost 0 bases and 2 bases, there was a span of 11 bases. The CDR3 loop is CAWSVLGNGNQPQHF. The CDR3 DNA sequence: TGTGCCTGGAGTGTACTCGGCAATGGCAATCAGCCCCAGCATTTT.

The V call is TRBV12-3 or TRBV12-4, the J call TRBJ2-7; 9 nucleotides match TRBD1. V lost 8 bases and J lost 4; bases outside the gene matches: 12. The CDR3 is 15 amino acids. CDR3 nucleotide sequence: TGTGCCAGCTGTATACTGGGACAGGGCTCATACGAGCAGTACTTC. Protein: CASCILGQGSYEQYF.

V gene TRBV27 combines with J gene TRBJ2-1; a possible D gene is TRBD2 (7 bases). Trimming removed 6 bases from V and 6 bases from J, with 18 bases in between. CDR1 and CDR2 from the germline V gene are MNHEY and SMNVEV (reference sequence). CDR3 length: 15 amino acids. CDR3 in amino acids: CASSPAGAEVNEQFF. CDR3 nucleotides: TGTGCCAGCAGCCCCGCGGGGGCTGAAGTCAATGAGCAGTTCTTC.

This chain links TRBV21-1 with TRBJ1-4; the table assigns TRBD1, which was not confirmed against the DNA. TRBV21-1 is flagged as a pseudogene. This CDR3 is 16 amino acids long. The CDR3 spells CASSDRQGKDGEKLFF. CDR3 sequence (DNA): TGTGCCAGCAGCGACCGACAGGGAAAGGACGGTGAAAAACTGTTTTTT.

The genes are TRBV29-1 and TRBJ2-3; 8 bases line up with TRBD2. The CDR3 consists of 15 residues. Losses at the gene ends were 5 bases for V and 4 bases for J; bases not matched to a gene: 11. Germline CDR1 and CDR2: SQVTM and ANQGSEA. DNA of the CDR3: TGCAGCGTTTCGAGAAGCGGGAGACCCCCAGATACGCAGTATTTT. This sequence encodes CSVSRSGRPPDTQYF.

The rearrangement joins TRBV12-5 to TRBJ2-3; TRBD1 or TRBD2 may be the D gene (5 bases each). With 5 bases removed from V and 8 bases from J, the gap between germline ends came to 17 bases. Germline V gene data show CDR1 as LGHNT and CDR2 as FRNRAP. The CDR3 runs 14 residues. The DNA of the CDR3 is TGTGCTAGTGGTCCGGGTTGGGGCGAGGGTACGCAGTATTTT. It yields the protein CASGPGWGEGTQYF.

The CDR3 coding sequence is TGTGCCAGTCGGGGACAGATTCAAGAGACCCAGTACTTC. It specifies CASRGQIQETQYF. The J gene is TRBJ2-5, the V gene TRBV6-2 or TRBV6-3, with 7 nucleotides matching TRBD1. V was pared by 9 bases and J by 2 bases, with 6 bases of the junction left unmatched. CDR1 is MNHEY and CDR2 is SVGEGT in the germline V gene. This CDR3 has 13 residues.

The chain links TRBV3-1 to TRBJ1-2, with unresolved D. The CDR3 totals 13 residues. Germline assignment: CDR1 LGHDT and CDR2 YNNKEL (reference sequence). V was clipped by 6 bases and J by 6 bases, with 14 bases between them. The CDR3: CASSLAAEDGYTF. The CDR3, as DNA: TGTGCCAGCAGTTTGGCGGCGGAAGATGGCTACACCTTC. Drawing the rest from reference TRBV3-1 and TRBJ1-2, the complete variable domain is DTAVSQTPKYLVTQMGNDKSIKCEQNLGHDTMYWYKQDSKKFLKIMFSYNNKELIINETVPNRFSPKSPDKAHLNLHINSLELGDSAVYFCASSLAAEDGYTFGSGTRLTVV.

The chain links TRBV20-1 to TRBJ2-3; 12 nucleotides agree with TRBD2. The V gene end was trimmed by 6 bases and the J gene end by 4 bases; junction bases not matched to a gene: 5. The CDR3 length is 14 residues. CDR1 and CDR2 (germline): DFQATT, SNEGSKA (reference sequence). DNA of the CDR3: TGCAGTGCAACGACTAGCGGGAGTGCAGATACGCAGTATTTT. Encoded protein: CSATTSGSADTQYF.

This chain connects TRBV6-5 to TRBJ2-6, with 10 bases matching TRBD2. V dropped 3 bases and J dropped 0; count of bases not matched to a gene: 2. The CDR3 covers 17 residues. CDR1 is MNHEY, CDR2 SVGAGI, per germline. The DNA for the CDR3 is TGTGCCAGCAGTTATGCTAGCGGGAGCTCTGGGGCCAACGTCCTGACTTTC. Its translation: CASSYASGSSGANVLTF.

This chain connects TRBV12-3 or TRBV12-4 to TRBJ2-5; TRBD1 aligns across 7 bases. Unmatched junction bases numbered 8, after V lost 7 bases and J lost 3 bases. CDR3 length: 14 amino acids. In DNA, the CDR3 is TGTGCCAGCACATACTCCGACAGGGAAGAGACCCAGTACTTC. Its protein is CASTYSDREETQYF.

This sequence joins TRBV20-1 and TRBJ1-5; the D is unclear. The length of the CDR3 is 12 residues. Germline CDR1 is DFQATT and CDR2 is SNEGSKA (reference sequence). Trimming stripped 5 bases from V and 1 base from J, with 6 bases between. The CDR3, as DNA: TGCAGTGCTGGGAGAAGCAATCAGCCCCAGCATTTT. Encoded protein: CSAGRSNQPQHF.

This chain links TRBV20-1 with TRBJ2-1; D is unclear. This CDR3 spans 12 amino acids. Germline assignment: CDR1 DFQATT and CDR2 SNEGSKA (reference sequence). The V and J ends lost 6 bases and 1 base respectively, with 7 bases between them. CDR3 DNA: TGCAGTGCGGCCAGGTCCTACAATGAGCAGTTCTTC. It codes for CSAARSYNEQFF.